The entry below gives a single T cell receptor (beta chain) sequence along with its context. The antigen remains unidentified. It was with 60 Vbeta and 13 Jbeta primers that the PCR ran. Assay used: immunoSEQ multiplex PCR; TCRdb lists only in-frame clones, some missing. This sample has more than 200,000 clones, with around 83% found just once. This entry is derived from a study of cytomegalovirus exposure and HLA in healthy donors. Whole-study findings and limits: Certain indistinguishable V segments, among them TRBV6-2 and TRBV6-3, were excluded. It was reported that TCR beta sequences correctly inferred the HLA-A and HLA-B alleles for most subjects.

The junction had 13 bases not matched to a gene; V was cut back by 5 bases and J by 6 bases. The CDR3 is made up of 16 amino acids. Germline V gives CDR1 MNHNY, CDR2 SVGAGI (reference sequence). This receptor was obtained from a girl between 5 and 17 years old in good health and CMV-seronegative. V is TRBV6-6 and J is TRBJ1-2; 9 nucleotides agree with TRBD1. The specimen was PBMCs. CDR3: CASSQLQGAISNGYTF. Here the CDR3 DNA reads TGTGCCAGCAGTCAATTACAGGGGGCGATATCAAATGGCTACACCTTC.